A few counts support the clone carrying this T cell receptor beta chain. This record comes from a study of human T cells and chemical hapten exposure. TCRdb re-derived calls from the RACE reads in MiXCR, one entry per CDR3 protein. Among about 360,000 distinct CDR3 sequences listed, approximately 6.9% were seen once. The time point was: patch test 1, 2 weeks after DPC sensitization. As to treatment: therapeutic diphenylcyclopropenone sensitization with weekly scalp DPC. Germline V gene lookup returns CDR1 SGHTA and CDR2 FQGNSA. The CDR3 covers 14 residues. Trimming cost V 5 bases and J 2 bases, with 12 bases left between them.

The sequencing used whole blood, collected in connection with sensitization to the hapten diphenylcyclopropenone (DPC). The chain is built from TRBV7-2 and TRBJ2-5; D is perhaps TRBD2 (6 bases). The source of this sequence is a woman younger than 35 with alopecia areata. Some clones in this sample may be carry-over from other donors' samples. The CDR3 protein is CASSAGLEQETQYF. DNA of the CDR3: TGTGCCAGCAGCGCGGGACTGGAACAAGAGACCCAGTACTTC.